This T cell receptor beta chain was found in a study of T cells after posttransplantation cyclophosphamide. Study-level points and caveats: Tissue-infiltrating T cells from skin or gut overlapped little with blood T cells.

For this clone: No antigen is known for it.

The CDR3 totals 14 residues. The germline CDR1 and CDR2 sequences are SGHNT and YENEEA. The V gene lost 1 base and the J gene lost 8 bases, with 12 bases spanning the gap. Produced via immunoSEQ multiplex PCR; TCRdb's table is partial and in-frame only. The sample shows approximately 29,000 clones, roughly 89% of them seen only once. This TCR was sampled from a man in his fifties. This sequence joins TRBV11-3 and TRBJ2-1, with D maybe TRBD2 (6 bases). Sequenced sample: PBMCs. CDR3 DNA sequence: TGTGCCAGCAGCTTAGGGGGAGGAGGCTATGAGCAGTTCTTC. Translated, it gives CASSLGGGGYEQFF.